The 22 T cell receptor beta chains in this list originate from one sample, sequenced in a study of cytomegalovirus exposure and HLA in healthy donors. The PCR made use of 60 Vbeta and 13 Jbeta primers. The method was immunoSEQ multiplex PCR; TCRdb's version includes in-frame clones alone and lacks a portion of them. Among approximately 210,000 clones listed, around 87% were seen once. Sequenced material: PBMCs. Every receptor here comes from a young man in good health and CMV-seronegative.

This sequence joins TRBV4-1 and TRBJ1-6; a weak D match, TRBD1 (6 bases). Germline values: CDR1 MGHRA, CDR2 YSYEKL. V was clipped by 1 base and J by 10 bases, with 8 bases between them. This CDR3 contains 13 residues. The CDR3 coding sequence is TGCGCCAGCAGCCAAGCAAGGGGGTCACCCCTCCACTTT. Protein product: CASSQARGSPLHF.

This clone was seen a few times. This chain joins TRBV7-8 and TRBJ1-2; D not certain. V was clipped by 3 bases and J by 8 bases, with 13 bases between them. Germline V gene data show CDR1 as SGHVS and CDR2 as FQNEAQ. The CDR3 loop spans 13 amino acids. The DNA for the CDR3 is TGTGCCAGCAGCTTTCTCCGAGGAGGCGGCTACACCTTC. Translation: CASSFLRGGGYTF. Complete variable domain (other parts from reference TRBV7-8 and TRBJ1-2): GAGVSQSPRYKVAKRGQDVALRCDPISGHVSLFWYQQALGQGPEFLTYFQNEAQLDKSGLPSDRFFAERPEGSVSTLKIQRTQQEDSAVYLCASSFLRGGGYTFGSGTRLTVV.

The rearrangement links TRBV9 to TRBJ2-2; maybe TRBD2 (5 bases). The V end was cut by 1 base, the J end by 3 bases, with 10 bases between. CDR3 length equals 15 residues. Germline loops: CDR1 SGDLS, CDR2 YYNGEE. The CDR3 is CASSVRPLDTGELFF. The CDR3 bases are TGTGCCAGCAGCGTAAGGCCACTAGACACCGGGGAGCTGTTTTTT.

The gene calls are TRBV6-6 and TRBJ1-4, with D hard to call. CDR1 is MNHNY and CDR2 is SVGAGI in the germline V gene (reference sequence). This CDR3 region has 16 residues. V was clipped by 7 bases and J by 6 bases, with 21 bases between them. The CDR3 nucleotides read TGTGCCAGCACCGATGGTCCTGGCGGGTCGGATGAAAAACTGTTTTTT. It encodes CASTDGPGGSDEKLFF.

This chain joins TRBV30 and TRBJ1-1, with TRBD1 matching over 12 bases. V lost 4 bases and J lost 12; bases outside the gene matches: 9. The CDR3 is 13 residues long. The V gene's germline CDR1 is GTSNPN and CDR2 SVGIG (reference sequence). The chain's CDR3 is CAWISAGTGGSFF. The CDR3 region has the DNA TGTGCCTGGATCTCGGCCGGGACAGGGGGCTCTTTCTTT.

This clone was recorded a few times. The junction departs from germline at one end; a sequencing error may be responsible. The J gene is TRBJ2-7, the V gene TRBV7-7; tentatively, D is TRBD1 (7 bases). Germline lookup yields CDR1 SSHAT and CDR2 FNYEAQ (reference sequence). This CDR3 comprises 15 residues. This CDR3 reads CASSLGSGGSVEQYF. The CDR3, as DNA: TGTGCTAGCAGCTTAGGGTCAGGGGGGTCGGTCGAGCAGTACTTC.

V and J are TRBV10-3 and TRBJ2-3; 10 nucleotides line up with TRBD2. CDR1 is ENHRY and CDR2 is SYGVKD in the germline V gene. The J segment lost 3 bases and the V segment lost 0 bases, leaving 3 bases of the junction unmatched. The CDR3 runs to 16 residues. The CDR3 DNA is TGTGCCATCAGTGAGTCTGCTAGCGGGAGTACAGATACGCAGTATTTT. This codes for CAISESASGSTDTQYF.

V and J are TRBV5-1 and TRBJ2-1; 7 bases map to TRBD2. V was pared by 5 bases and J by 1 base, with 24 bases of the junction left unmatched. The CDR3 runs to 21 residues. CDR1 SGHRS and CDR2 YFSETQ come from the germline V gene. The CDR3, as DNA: TGCGCCAGCAGTTATCTTCCGGGGGGTAGGCCTACCGGGGTGTCCTACAATGAGCAGTTCTTC. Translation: CASSYLPGGRPTGVSYNEQFF.

The CDR3 loop is CASIRGGTGNTIYF. CDR3 in DNA: TGTGCCAGCATTCGAGGGGGTACTGGAAACACCATATATTTT. The chain couples TRBV28 to TRBJ1-3, with D possibly TRBD1 on 6 matching bases. CDR3 length: 14 residues. Trimming stripped 7 bases from V and 2 bases from J, with 12 bases between. Germline CDR1 reads MDHEN; CDR2 reads SYDVKM.

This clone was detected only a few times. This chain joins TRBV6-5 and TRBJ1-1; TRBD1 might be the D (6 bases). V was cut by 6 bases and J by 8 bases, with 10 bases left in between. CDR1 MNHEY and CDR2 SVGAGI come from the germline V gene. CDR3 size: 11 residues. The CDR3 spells CASSRDREAFF. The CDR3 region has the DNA TGTGCCAGCAGCCGAGACAGGGAAGCTTTCTTT.

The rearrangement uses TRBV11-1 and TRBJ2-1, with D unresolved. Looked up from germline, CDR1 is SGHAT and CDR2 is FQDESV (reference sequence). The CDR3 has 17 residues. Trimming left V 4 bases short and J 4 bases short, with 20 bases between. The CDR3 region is CASSSYSPSPPYNEQFF. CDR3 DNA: TGTGCCAGCAGCTCCTATAGCCCCTCCCCACCATACAATGAGCAGTTCTTC.

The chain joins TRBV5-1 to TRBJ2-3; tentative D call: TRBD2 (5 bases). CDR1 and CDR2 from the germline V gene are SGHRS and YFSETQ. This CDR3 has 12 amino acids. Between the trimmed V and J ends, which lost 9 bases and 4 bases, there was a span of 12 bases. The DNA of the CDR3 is TGCGCCACCTCAGAGAGGGCAGATACGCAGTATTTT. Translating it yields CATSERADTQYF.

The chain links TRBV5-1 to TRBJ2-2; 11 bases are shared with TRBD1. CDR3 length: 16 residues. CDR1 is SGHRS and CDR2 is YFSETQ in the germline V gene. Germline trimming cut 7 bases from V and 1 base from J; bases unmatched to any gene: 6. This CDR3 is CASEGQGGLNTGELFF. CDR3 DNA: TGCGCCAGCGAGGGACAGGGGGGGCTGAACACCGGGGAGCTGTTTTTT.

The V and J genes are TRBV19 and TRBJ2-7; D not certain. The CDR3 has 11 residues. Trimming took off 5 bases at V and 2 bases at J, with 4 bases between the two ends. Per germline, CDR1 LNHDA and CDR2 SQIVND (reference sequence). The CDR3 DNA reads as TGTGCCAGTAGTTCGGCCTACGAGCAGTACTTC. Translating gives CASSSAYEQYF.

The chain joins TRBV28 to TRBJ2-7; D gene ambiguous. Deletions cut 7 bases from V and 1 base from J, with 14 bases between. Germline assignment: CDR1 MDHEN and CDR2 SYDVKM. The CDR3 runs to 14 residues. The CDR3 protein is CASTPVRFSYEQYF. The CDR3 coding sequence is TGTGCCAGCACTCCTGTCAGATTTTCCTACGAGCAGTACTTC.

Written as DNA, the CDR3 is TGTGCCTGGAGTGCCCATCGTAGTCTCGGGTACAATGAGCAGTTCTTC. Translation gives CAWSAHRSLGYNEQFF. The chain joins TRBV30 to TRBJ2-1; D unresolved. V gave up 1 base and J gave up 4 bases, with 17 bases separating them. Per germline, CDR1 GTSNPN and CDR2 SVGIG (reference sequence). This CDR3 contains 16 residues.

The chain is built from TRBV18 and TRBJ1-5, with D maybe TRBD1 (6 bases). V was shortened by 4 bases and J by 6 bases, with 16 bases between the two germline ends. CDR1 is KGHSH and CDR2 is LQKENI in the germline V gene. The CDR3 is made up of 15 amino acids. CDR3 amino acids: CASSRDGGVSQPQHF. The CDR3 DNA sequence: TGTGCCAGCTCACGAGATGGGGGCGTAAGTCAGCCCCAGCATTTT.

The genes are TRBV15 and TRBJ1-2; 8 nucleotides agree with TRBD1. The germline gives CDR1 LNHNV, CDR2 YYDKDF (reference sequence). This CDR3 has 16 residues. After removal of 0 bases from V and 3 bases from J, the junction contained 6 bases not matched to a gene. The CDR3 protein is CATSRDVQGAYYGYTF. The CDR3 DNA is TGTGCCACCAGCAGAGATGTCCAGGGGGCTTACTATGGCTACACCTTC. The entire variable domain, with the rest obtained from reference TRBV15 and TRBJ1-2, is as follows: DAMVIQNPRYQVTQFGKPVTLSCSQTLNHNVMYWYQQKSSQAPKLLFHYYDKDFNNEADTPDNFQSRRPNTSFCFLDIRSPGLGDTAMYLCATSRDVQGAYYGYTFGSGTRLTVV.

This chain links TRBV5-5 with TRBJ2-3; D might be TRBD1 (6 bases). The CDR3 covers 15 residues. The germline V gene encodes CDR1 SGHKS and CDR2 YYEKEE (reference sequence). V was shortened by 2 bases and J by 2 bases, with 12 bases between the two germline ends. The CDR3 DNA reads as TGTGCCAGCAGCTTCTCCGGGACATCCACAGATACGCAGTATTTT. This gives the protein CASSFSGTSTDTQYF. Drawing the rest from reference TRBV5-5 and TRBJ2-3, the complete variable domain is DAGVTQSPTHLIKTRGQQVTLRCSPISGHKSVSWYQQVLGQGPQFIFQYYEKEERGRGNFPDRFSARQFPNYSSELNVNALLLGDSALYLCASSFSGTSTDTQYFGPGTRLTVL.

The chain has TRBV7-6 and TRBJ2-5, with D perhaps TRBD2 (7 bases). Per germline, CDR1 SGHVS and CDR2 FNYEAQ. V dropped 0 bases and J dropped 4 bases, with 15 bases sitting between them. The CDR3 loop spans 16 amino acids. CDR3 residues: CASSLAPGEGGETQYF. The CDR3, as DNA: TGTGCCAGCAGCTTAGCCCCAGGGGAGGGGGGAGAGACCCAGTACTTC.

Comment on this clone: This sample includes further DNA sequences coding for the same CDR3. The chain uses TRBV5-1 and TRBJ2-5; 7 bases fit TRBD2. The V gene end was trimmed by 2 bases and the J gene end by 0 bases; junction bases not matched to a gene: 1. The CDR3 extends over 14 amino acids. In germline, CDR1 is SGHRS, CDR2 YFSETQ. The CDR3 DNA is TGCGCCAGCAGCTTCAGCGGGGACCAAGAGACCCAGTACTTC. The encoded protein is CASSFSGDQETQYF. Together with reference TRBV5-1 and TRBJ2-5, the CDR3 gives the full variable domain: KAGVTQTPRYLIKTRGQQVTLSCSPISGHRSVSWYQQTPGQGLQFLFEYFSETQRNKGNFPGRFSGRQFSNSRSEMNVSTLELGDSALYLCASSFSGDQETQYFGPGTRLLVL.

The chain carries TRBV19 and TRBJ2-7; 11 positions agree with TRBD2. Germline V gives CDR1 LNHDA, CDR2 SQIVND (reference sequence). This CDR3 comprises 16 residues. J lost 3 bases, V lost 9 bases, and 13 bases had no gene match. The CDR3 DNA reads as TGTGCCAGCACCCCAACCGGGACTAGCGGCCTCTACGAGCAGTACTTC. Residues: CASTPTGTSGLYEQYF.